This record looks at one T cell receptor beta chain sequence and its context. Its specificity is not known. Together with a sample-barcoded 5' primer, a J-beta primer mix was included in a second PCR lasting roughly 6 to 12 cycles. Each CDR3 protein gets one entry after TCRdb re-called the 5' RACE reads with MiXCR. The repertoire holds about 1.5 million distinct CDR3 sequences, with about 42% as singletons. The J segment lost 3 bases and the V segment lost 5 bases, leaving 6 bases of the junction unmatched. This CDR3 contains 16 residues. Germline loops: CDR1 SEHNR, CDR2 FQNEAQ (reference sequence). The record originates from a study of blood T cells in healthy people across ages. Study conclusions and caveats: Roughly linear declines in TCR beta diversity per million T cells occurred with age. Naive CD4+ cell counts and diversity both ran higher in long-lived than in aged donors.

Sequenced input: blood. V and J are TRBV7-9 and TRBJ2-1, with TRBD2 matching 11 bases. The TCR comes from a woman younger than 35 in good health. The CDR3 DNA sequence: TGTGCCAGCAGCACCGCTAGCGGGGGGCTCTACAATGAGCAGTTCTTC. This translates into CASSTASGGLYNEQFF. The full variable domain, rest sourced from reference TRBV7-9 and TRBJ2-1, is DTGVSQNPRHKITKRGQNVTFRCDPISEHNRLYWYRQTLGQGPEFLTYFQNEAQLEKSRLLSDRFSAERPKGSFSTLEIQRTEQGDSAMYLCASSTASGGLYNEQFFGPGTRLTVL.